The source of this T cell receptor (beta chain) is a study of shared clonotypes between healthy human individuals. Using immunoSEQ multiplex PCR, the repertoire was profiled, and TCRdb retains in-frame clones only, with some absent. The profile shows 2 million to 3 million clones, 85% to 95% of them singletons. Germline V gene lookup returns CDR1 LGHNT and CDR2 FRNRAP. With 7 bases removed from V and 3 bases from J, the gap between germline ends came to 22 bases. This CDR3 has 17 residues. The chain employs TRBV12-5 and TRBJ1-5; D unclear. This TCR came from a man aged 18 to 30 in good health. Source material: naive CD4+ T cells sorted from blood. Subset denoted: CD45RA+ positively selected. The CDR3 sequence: CASARLVTVSYNQPQHF. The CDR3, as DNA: TGTGCTAGTGCCCGTTTGGTTACAGTCTCCTACAATCAGCCCCAGCATTTT.